These 9 T cell receptor beta chains share one sample of origin, sequenced in a study of cytomegalovirus exposure and HLA in healthy donors (dated by TCRdb to 2016 to 2017). Libraries were built with the immunoSEQ multiplex PCR assay. A mixture of 60 forward primers for TCR Vbeta segments and 13 reverse primers for TCR Jbeta segments was used in the multiplex PCR. This is the immuneACCESS table as TCRdb keeps it, with only in-frame sequences that have V and J called. A part of the clones is gone; compared with another copy, unresolved V genes explain less than half, and the rest is unexplained. Present in this sample are 100,000 or so clones, more than 75% of which were seen just once. Under 5% of the sample belongs to the ten largest clones. The sequenced material came from PBMCs. These receptor sequences come from a woman between 50 and 59 years old in good health and CMV-seropositive.

The rearrangement uses TRBV9 and TRBJ2-2; D not certain. Germline V gene lookup returns CDR1 SGDLS and CDR2 YYNGEE. The V end was cut by 5 bases, the J end by 3 bases, with 11 bases between. The CDR3 length is 14 residues. The DNA for the CDR3 is TGTGCCAGCAGTTGGCAGCAGGACACCGGGGAGCTGTTTTTT. It translates to CASSWQQDTGELFF.

V is TRBV6-1 and J is TRBJ1-6, with D tentatively TRBD1 (5 bases). Germline CDR1 and CDR2: MNHNS and SASEGT. Trimming removed 2 bases at V and 9 bases at J, with 14 bases between. The CDR3 length is 15 residues. The CDR3 nucleotides are TGTGCCAGCAGTGAACCTCCCGAAGGGGCTTCACCCCTCCACTTT. It encodes CASSEPPEGASPLHF.

The J gene is TRBJ2-7, the V gene TRBV27; tentatively, D is TRBD2 (5 bases). The CDR3 extends over 15 amino acids. V dropped 2 bases and J dropped 3 bases, with 14 bases sitting between them. From germline, CDR1 is MNHEY and CDR2 SMNVEV (reference sequence). The CDR3 here is CASSLGRSAVYEQYF. CDR3 sequence (DNA): TGTGCCAGCAGTTTAGGGCGGTCAGCGGTCTACGAGCAGTACTTC.

The V gene is TRBV5-1, the J gene TRBJ2-5; TRBD2 matches at 7 bases. The CDR3 loop spans 15 amino acids. CDR1 is SGHRS, CDR2 YFSETQ, per germline. Germline trimming cut 7 bases from V and 1 base from J; bases unmatched to any gene: 10. CDR3 residues: CASGVGGSSQETQYF. DNA of the CDR3: TGCGCCAGCGGGGTGGGGGGGAGCAGCCAAGAGACCCAGTACTTC.

In its sample, this clone was seen a few times. This sequence joins TRBV5-1 and TRBJ2-3; 9 bases agree with TRBD1. V was clipped by 8 bases and J by 3 bases; unmatched bases: 7. The CDR3 loop spans 14 amino acids. Germline values: CDR1 SGHRS, CDR2 YFSETQ. The CDR3 spells CASTNDRGTDTQYF. The CDR3 DNA reads TGCGCCAGTACCAACGACAGGGGGACAGATACGCAGTATTTT.

The chain has TRBV6-6 and TRBJ2-2; D is possibly TRBD2 (6 bases). Trimming took 6 bases from V and 7 from J, leaving 12 bases between them. Germline lookup yields CDR1 MNHNY and CDR2 SVGAGI (reference sequence). The CDR3 totals 13 residues. Here the CDR3 DNA reads TGTGCCAGCAGCTTCGGGGGAATCGGGGAGCTGTTTTTT. Amino acids: CASSFGGIGELFF.

This chain connects TRBV5-1 to TRBJ2-7; 9 nucleotides match TRBD2. The ends lost 0 bases at V and 2 bases at J; junction bases unmatched: 6. Germline assignment: CDR1 SGHRS and CDR2 YFSETQ. CDR3 length equals 16 residues. Here the CDR3 DNA reads TGCGCCAGCAGCTTGGGACTAGCGGCAACTCCCTACGAGCAGTACTTC. Translated, it gives CASSLGLAATPYEQYF.

The V and J genes are TRBV21-1 and TRBJ1-1. TRBV21-1 is a documented pseudogene. This CDR3 contains 16 residues. DNA for the CDR3: TGTGCCAGCAGCACCTTAACGGGAAATCTTAACACTGAAGCTTTCTTT. Translated, it gives CASSTLTGNLNTEAFF.

The chain combines TRBV9 with TRBJ2-5, with D perhaps TRBD1 (5 bases). The CDR3 contains 13 residues. V lost 3 bases and J 2 bases, leaving 8 bases between the germline ends. Looked up from germline, CDR1 is SGDLS and CDR2 is YYNGEE. As DNA, the CDR3 is TGTGCCAGCAGCGAGGGGTTTCAAGAGACCCAGTACTTC. Translated, it gives CASSEGFQETQYF.